This T cell receptor (beta chain) was documented in a study of cytomegalovirus exposure and HLA in healthy donors. Study outcomes and limitations: High specificity and sensitivity for cytomegalovirus status were reported for the classifier. There were some public TCRs occurring in many donors, but most TCR sequences were rare. The likely explanation for a cluster of highly shared sequence variants was sequencing artifact. Cytomegalovirus-associated TCR beta chains were listed, numbering approximately 150.

The PCR contained 60 Vbeta and 13 Jbeta primers. Assay used: immunoSEQ multiplex PCR; TCRdb lists only in-frame clones, some missing. The sample includes roughly 180,000 clones, about 9% of them seen just once. With respect to this clone: Its antigen remains unidentified.

Sequenced: PBMCs. The clonotype comes from a woman in her thirties in good health and CMV-seropositive.

The CDR3 is CASSVSDEQFF. CDR3 coding DNA: TGTGCCAGTAGCGTAAGCGATGAGCAGTTCTTC. The chain combines TRBV19 with TRBJ2-1; D is undetermined. V was clipped by 6 bases and J by 8 bases, with 8 bases between them. The CDR3 has 11 residues. Germline CDR1 is LNHDA and CDR2 is SQIVND (reference sequence).